This T cell receptor beta chain comes out of a study of CD8+ T cells in alopecia areata. Study-level findings and limits: The study found TCR sharing across patients less clear than in mice, possibly for HLA reasons. Researchers report lesional scalp, most notably alopecia totalis/universalis, outstripped normal scalp in clonality. Normal skin contains resident alphabeta T cells, and these are also sequenced in scalp samples.

V was clipped by 0 bases and J by 4 bases; unmatched bases: 4. Germline loops: CDR1 SQVTM, CDR2 ANQGSEA. The CDR3 has 15 amino acids. Treatment denoted: oral pan-JAK inhibitor, 5-10 mg twice daily. RNA extraction and reverse transcription yielded cDNA as sequencing template. Assay used: immunoSEQ multiplex PCR; TCRdb lists only in-frame clones, some missing. The sample contains about 76,000 clones, roughly 30% of which appear only once. As concerns this clone: Its antigen is not known.

The starting material was CD8+ T cells sorted from blood, obtained at week 4, from a patient treated with tofacitinib. The sequence was obtained from a human donor with alopecia areata. J is TRBJ2-7 and V is TRBV29-1, with 12 bases lining up with TRBD2. The CDR3, as DNA: TGCAGCGTTGAAGACCCTAGCGGGAGGGAGTACGAGCAGTACTTC. Protein product: CSVEDPSGREYEQYF.